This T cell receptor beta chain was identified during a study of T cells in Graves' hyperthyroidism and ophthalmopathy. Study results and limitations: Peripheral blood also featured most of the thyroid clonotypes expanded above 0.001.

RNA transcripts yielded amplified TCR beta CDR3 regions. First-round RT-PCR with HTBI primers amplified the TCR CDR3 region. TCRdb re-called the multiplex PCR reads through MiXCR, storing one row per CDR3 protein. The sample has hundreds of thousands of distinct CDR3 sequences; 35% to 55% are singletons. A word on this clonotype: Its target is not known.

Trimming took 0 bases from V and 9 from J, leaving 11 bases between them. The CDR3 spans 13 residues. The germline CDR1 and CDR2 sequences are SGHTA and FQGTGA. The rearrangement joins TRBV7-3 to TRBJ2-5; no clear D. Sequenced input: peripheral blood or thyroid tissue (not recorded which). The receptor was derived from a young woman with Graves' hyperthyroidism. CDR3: CASSLTNGQPQYF. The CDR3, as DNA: TGTGCCAGCAGCTTAACCAACGGCCAGCCCCAGTACTTC. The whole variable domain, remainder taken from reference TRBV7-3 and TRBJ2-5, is GAGVSQTPSNKVTEKGKYVELRCDPISGHTALYWYRQSLGQGPEFLIYFQGTGAADDSGLPNDRFFAVRPEGSVSTLKIQRTERGDSAVYLCASSLTNGQPQYFGPGTRLLVL.